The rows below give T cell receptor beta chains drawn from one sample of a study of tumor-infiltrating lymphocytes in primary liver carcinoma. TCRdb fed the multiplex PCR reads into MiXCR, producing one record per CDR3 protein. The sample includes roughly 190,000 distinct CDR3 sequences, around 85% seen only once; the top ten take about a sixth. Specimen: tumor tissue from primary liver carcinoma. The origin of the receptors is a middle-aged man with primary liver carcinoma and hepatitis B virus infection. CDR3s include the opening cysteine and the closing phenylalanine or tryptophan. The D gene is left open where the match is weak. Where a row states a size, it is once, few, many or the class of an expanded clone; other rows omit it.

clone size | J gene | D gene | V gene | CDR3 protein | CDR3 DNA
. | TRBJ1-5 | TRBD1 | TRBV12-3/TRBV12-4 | CTSSTTLGQGNQPQHF | TGTACCAGCAGTACAACTCTGGGACAGGGCAATCAGCCCCAGCATTTT
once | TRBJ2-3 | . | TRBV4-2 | CICSQDLRPDTQYF | TGTATCTGCAGCCAAGATTTAAGGCCGGATACGCAGTATTTT
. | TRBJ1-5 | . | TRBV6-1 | CACSWNGNQPQHF | TGTGCCTGCAGTTGGAATGGGAATCAGCCCCAGCATTTT
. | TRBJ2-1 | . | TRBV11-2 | CASREFVDEQFF | TGTGCCAGCAGAGAATTCGTAGATGAGCAGTTCTTC
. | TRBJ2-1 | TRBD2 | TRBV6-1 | CASSETSGSFHGQFF | TGTGCCAGCAGTGAGACTAGCGGGAGTTTCCATGGGCAGTTCTTC
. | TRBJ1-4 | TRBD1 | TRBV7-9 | CANSFGTAGEKLFF | TGTGCCAACAGCTTCGGGACAGCGGGTGAAAAACTGTTTTTT
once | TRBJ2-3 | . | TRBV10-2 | CSSSNTDTQYF | TGCTCCAGCAGTAACACAGATACGCAGTATTTT
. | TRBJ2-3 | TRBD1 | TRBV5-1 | CASKIPSADRGQSTDTQYF | TGCGCCAGCAAAATCCCCAGCGCGGACAGGGGCCAAAGCACGGATACGCAGTATTTT
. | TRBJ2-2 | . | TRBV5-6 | CASSSSGSRDIGELFF | TGTGCCAGCAGCTCTAGTGGGAGTCGGGACATCGGGGAGCTGTTTTTT
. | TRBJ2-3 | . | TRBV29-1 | CSDEGGAAVTDTQFF | TGCAGCGATGAGGGCGGGGCCGCCGTCACAGATACGCAGTTTTTT
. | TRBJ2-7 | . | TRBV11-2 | CASRPVMGMGSYEQYF | TGTGCTAGCAGGCCAGTCATGGGGATGGGCTCCTACGAGCAGTACTTC
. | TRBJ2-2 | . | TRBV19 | CTSSQGGAFGELFF | TGTACCAGTAGCCAAGGTGGGGCGTTCGGGGAGCTGTTTTTT
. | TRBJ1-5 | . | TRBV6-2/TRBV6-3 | CASSPQAAGTGNQPQHF | TGTGCCAGCAGCCCACAGGCCGCGGGGACCGGCAATCAGCCCCAGCATTTT
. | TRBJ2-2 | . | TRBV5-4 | CASSPGPRPGELFF | TGTGCCAGCAGCCCCGGGCCCAGACCCGGGGAGTTGTTTTTT
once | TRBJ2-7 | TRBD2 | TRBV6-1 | CASSEEGLAEDYEQYF | TGTGCCAGCAGTGAAGAGGGACTAGCGGAAGACTACGAGCAGTACTTT
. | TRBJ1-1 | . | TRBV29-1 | CSVDHGWGMNTVAFF | TGCAGCGTTGATCACGGTTGGGGAATGAACACTGTAGCTTTCTTT
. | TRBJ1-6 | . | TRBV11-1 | CASIRTPVSPLHF | TGTGCTAGCATCCGGACACCGGTTTCACCCCTCCACTTT
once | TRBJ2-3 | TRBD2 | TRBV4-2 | CTSSQDSRLAAYRFSTDTQYF | TGTACCAGCAGCCAAGATTCGAGACTAGCAGCATATCGATTTAGCACAGATACGCAGTATTTT
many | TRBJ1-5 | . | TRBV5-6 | CASSLGFDNQPQHF | TGTGCCAGCAGCTTGGGGTTCGACAATCAGCCCCAGCATTTT
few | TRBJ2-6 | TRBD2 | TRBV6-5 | CASSYSRGGPTGANVLTF | TGTGCCAGTAGTTACTCGCGGGGGGGGCCCACTGGGGCCAACGTCCTGACTTTC
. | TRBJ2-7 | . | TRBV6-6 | CANSTKNEQYF | TGTGCCAACAGTACTAAAAACGAGCAGTACTTC
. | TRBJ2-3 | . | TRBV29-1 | CSVEGAPGNTDTPYF | TGCAGCGTTGAGGGGGCCCCGGGAAACACAGATACGCCGTATTTT
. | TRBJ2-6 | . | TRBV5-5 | CASSLVPPNSETNVLTF | TGTGCCAGCAGCTTGGTTCCTCCCAACTCTGAGACCAACGTCTTGACTTTC
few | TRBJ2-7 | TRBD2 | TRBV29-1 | CSVIGTGGGEQYF | TGCAGCGTAATCGGGACGGGGGGGGGAGAGCAGTACTTC
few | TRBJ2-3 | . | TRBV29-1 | CSVEGGVGITDTQYF | TGTAGCGTTGAGGGCGGGGTAGGCATCACAGATACGCAGTATTTT
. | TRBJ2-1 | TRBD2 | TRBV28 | CASSRVGGLSGDKRLYEQFF | TGTGCCAGCAGCCGGGTTGGGGGACTATCGGGAGATAAAAGGTTATATGAGCAGTTCTTC
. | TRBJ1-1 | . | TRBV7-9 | CASSLAMGGGQTEAIF | TGTGCCAGCAGCTTAGCGATGGGCGGGGGGCAAACTGAAGCTATATTT
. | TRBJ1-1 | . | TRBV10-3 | CAIRPGQGSTEAFF | TGTGCCATCAGACCTGGCCAGGGTAGCACTGAAGCTTTCTTT
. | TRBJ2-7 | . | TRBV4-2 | CTSSQGTGSQYEQYF | TGTACCAGTAGCCAAGGCACCGGGTCTCAGTACGAGCAGTACTTC
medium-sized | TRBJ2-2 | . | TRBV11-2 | CASSQGVAGELFF | TGTGCCAGCAGCCAAGGTGTGGCCGGGGAGCTGTTTTTT
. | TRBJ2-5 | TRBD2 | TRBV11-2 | CASTLAGGQETQYF | TGTGCCAGCACTCTAGCGGGAGGACAAGAGACCCAGTACTTC
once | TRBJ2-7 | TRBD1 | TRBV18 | CASSPRQGDEQYF | TGTGCCAGCTCACCCAGACAGGGGGACGAGCAGTACTTC
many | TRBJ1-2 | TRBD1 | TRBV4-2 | CASSQAGQGNYGYTF | TGTGCCAGCAGCCAAGCGGGACAGGGTAACTATGGCTACACCTTC
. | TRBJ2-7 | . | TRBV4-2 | CASNQVWRGSYEEYF | TGTGCCAGCAACCAAGTATGGCGCGGATCCTACGAGGAGTACTTC
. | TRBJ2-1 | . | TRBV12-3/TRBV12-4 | CASSPFPRREQFF | TGTGCCAGCAGTCCTTTCCCGCGACGCGAGCAGTTCTTC
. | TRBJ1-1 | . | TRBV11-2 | CASCLGLNTEVLF | TGTGCCAGCTGCTTAGGACTGAACACTGAAGTTTTATTT
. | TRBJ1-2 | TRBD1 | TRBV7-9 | CASCPGTDPYGYTF | TGTGCCAGCTGCCCCGGGACAGACCCCTATGGCTACACCTTC
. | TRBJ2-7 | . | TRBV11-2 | CASIPVMSMGSYEQYF | TGTGCCAGCATCCCAGTCATGAGTATGGGGTCCTACGAGCAGTACTTC
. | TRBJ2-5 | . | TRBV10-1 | CASNETVISETQYF | TGCGCCAGCAATGAAACCGTAATCTCGGAGACCCAGTACTTC
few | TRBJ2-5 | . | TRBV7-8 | CTSSLGETQYF | TGTACCAGCAGCTTAGGCGAGACCCAGTACTTC
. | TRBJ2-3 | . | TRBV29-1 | CSAPGTRGRVIDTQYF | TGCAGCGCACCCGGGACAAGAGGGAGGGTTATCGATACGCAGTATTTT
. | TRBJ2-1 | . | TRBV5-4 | CTNSPGGGGYVNEQFF | TGTACCAACAGCCCCGGCGGAGGGGGCTATGTTAATGAGCAGTTCTTC
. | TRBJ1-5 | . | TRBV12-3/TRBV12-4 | CASSLVVVYSNQHQHF | TGTGCCAGCAGTTTAGTCGTGGTATATAGCAATCAGCACCAGCATTTT
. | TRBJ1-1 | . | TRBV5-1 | CASSPTTRVDTEAFF | TGCGCCAGTAGCCCCACGACCAGGGTGGACACTGAAGCTTTCTTT
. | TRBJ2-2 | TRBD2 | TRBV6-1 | CATQRGFTGELSF | TGTGCCACCCAGCGGGGGTTCACGGGGGAGCTGTCTTTT
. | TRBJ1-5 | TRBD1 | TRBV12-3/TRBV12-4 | CASSFGGRGGGNRPQHF | TGTGCCAGCAGTTTTGGGGGCCGAGGGGGCGGCAATCGGCCCCAACATTTT
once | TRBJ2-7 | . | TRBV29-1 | CSAMTSGTGNPYEHYF | TGTAGCGCCATGACATCTGGGACCGGCAATCCCTACGAGCACTACTTC
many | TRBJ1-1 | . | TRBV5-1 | CASSLAGGYTEAFF | TGCGCCAGCAGCTTGGCCGGCGGTTACACTGAAGCTTTCTTT
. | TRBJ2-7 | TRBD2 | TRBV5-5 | CASSFPGLTYEQYF | TGTGCCAGCAGCTTCCCGGGACTAACATACGAGCAGTACTTT
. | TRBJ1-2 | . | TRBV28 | CASSLIVSYDYTF | TGTGCCAGCAGTTTAATAGTCAGCTATGACTACACCTTC
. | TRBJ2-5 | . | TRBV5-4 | CASSPTCVETQYF | TGTGCCAGCAGCCCGACTTGCGTAGAGACCCAGTATTTC
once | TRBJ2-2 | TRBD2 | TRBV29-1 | CSASGLAGLGDLFF | TGCAGTGCCTCGGGACTAGCGGGACTTGGGGATCTGTTTTTT
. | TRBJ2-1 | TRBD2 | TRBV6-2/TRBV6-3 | CACDSGLAGVYNEQFF | TGTGCCTGCGATTCGGGACTAGCGGGGGTCTACAATGAGCAGTTTTTC
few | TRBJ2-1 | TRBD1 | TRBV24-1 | CATSEGDRGLYNEQFF | TGTGCCACCAGTGAGGGTGACAGGGGGCTCTACAATGAGCAGTTCTTC
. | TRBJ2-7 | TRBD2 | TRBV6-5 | CVSSSSAGGGEDYF | TGTGTCAGCAGTTCTTCAGCGGGAGGGGGCGAGGACTACTTC
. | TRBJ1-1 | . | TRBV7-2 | CASSFQIRATEDFF | TGTGCCAGCAGCTTTCAAATCAGGGCCACTGAAGATTTCTTT
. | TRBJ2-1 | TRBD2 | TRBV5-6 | CASSSSGRNSYNEQLF | TGTGCCAGCAGCTCTAGCGGGAGGAACTCCTACAATGAGCAGCTTTTC
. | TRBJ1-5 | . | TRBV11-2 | CARNLVGVTGSNQPQHF | TGTGCCAGAAACTTGGTAGGGGTAACAGGGAGCAATCAGCCCCAGCATTTT
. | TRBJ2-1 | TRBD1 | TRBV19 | CASSSGTAAAHEQFF | TGCGCCAGTAGTTCTGGGACAGCGGCTGCTCATGAGCAGTTCTTC
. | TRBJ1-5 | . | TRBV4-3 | CASNQVWGLNLPQHF | TGCGCCAGCAACCAAGTCTGGGGCCTCAATCTGCCCCAGCATTTT